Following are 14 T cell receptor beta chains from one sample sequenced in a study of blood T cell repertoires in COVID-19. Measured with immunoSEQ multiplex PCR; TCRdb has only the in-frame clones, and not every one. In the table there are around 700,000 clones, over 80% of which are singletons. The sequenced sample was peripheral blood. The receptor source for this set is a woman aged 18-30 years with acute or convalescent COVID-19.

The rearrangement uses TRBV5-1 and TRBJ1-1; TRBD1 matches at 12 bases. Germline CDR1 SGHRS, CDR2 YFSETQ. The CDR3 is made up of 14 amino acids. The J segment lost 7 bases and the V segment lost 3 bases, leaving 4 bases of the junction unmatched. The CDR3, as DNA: TGCGCCAGCAGCTGGGACAGGGGGCCCTTTGAAGCTTTCTTT. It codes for CASSWDRGPFEAFF.

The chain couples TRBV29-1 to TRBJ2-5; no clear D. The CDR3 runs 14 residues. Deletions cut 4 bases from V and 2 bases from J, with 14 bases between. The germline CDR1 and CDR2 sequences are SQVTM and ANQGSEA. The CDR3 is CSVVVLQEQETQYF. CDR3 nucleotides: TGCAGCGTTGTAGTCCTTCAGGAACAAGAGACCCAGTACTTC.

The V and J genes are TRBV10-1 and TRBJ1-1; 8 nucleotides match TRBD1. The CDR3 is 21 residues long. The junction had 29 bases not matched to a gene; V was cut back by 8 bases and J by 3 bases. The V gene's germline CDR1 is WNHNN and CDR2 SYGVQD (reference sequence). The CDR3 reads CASRASPGQVRRADVYTEAFF. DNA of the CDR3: TGCGCCAGCCGCGCTTCCCCGGGACAGGTACGGAGGGCAGACGTTTACACTGAAGCTTTCTTT.

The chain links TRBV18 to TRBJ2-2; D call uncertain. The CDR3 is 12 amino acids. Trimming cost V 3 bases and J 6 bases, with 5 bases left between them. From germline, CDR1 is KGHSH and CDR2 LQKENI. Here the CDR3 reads CASSPQSGELFF. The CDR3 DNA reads TGTGCCAGCTCACCCCAGTCCGGGGAGCTGTTTTTT.

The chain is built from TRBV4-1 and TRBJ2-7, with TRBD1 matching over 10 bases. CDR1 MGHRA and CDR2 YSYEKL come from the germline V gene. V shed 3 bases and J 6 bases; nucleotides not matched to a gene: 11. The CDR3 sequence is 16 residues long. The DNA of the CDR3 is TGCGCCAGCAGCCACCTCCCCGGGACAGGGGTTTCCGAGCAGTACTTC. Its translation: CASSHLPGTGVSEQYF.

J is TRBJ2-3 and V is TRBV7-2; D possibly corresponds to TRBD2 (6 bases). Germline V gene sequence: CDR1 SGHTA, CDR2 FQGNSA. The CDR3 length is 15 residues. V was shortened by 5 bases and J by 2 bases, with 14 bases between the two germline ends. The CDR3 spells CASSTDYPNTDTQYF. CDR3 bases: TGTGCCAGCAGCACGGACTACCCAAACACAGATACGCAGTATTTT.

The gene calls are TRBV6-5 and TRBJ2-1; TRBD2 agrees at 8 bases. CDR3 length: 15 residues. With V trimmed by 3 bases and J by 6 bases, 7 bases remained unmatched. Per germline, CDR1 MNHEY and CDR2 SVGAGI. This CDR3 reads CASSYGTSGANEQFF. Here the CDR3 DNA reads TGTGCCAGCAGTTATGGAACTAGCGGTGCCAATGAGCAGTTCTTC.

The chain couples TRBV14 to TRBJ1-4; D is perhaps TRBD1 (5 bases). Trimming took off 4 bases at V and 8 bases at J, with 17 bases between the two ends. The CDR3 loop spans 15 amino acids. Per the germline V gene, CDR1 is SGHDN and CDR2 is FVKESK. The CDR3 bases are TGTGCCAGCAGCCTGCTGGACACAGGTTTGGAAAAACTGTTTTTT. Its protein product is CASSLLDTGLEKLFF.

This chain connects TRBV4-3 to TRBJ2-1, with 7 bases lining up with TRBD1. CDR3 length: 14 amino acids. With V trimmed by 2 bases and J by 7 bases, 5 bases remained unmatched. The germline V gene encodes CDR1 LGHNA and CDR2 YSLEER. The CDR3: CASSQLTGMNEQFF. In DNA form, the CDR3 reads TGCGCCAGCAGCCAATTGACAGGGATGAATGAGCAGTTCTTC.

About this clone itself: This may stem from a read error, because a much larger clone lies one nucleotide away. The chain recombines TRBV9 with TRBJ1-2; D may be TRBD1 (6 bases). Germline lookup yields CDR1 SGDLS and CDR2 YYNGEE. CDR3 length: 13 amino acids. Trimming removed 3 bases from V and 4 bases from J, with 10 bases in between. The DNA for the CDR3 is TGTGCCAGCAGCGACAGGGAGAGCTATGGCTACACCTTC. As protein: CASSDRESYGYTF.

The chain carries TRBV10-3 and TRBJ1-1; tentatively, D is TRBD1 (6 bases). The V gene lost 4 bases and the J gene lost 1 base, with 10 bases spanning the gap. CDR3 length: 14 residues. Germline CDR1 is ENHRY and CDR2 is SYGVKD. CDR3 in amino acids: CAISVGQTNTEAFF. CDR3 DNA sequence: TGTGCCATCAGTGTAGGACAGACGAACACTGAAGCTTTCTTT.

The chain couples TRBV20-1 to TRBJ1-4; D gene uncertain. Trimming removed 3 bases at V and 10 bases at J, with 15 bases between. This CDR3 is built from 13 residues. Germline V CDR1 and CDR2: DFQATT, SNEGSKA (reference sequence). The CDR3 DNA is TGCAGTGCTAGTGATCGGGTACTCGGAAAACTGTTTTTT. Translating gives CSASDRVLGKLFF.

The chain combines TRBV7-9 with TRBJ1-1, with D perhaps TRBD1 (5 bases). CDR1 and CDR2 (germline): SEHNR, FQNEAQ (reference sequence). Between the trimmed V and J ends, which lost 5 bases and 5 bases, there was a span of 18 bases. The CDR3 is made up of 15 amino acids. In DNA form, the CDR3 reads TGTGCCAGCAGCCCCTCGGGGGGGGGAGGGACTGAAGCTTTCTTT. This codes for CASSPSGGGGTEAFF.

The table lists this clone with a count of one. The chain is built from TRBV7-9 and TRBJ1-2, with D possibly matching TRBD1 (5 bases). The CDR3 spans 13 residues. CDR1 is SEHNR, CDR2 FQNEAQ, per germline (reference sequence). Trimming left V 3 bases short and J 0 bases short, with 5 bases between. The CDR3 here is CASSLTANYGYTF. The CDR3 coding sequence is TGTGCCAGCAGCTTGACAGCTAACTATGGCTACACCTTC.